A selection of T cell receptor beta chains follows, all from one sample in a study of shared clonotypes between healthy human individuals. Only in-frame clones appear in the TCRdb table, and some are missing; sequencing was by immunoSEQ multiplex PCR. Among around 1.9 million clones listed, around 93% were seen once. The sequenced sample was naive CD8+ T cells from PBMCs. These receptor sequences come from a man younger than 35 in good health. Some clones in this sample may be carry-over from other donors' samples. Each CDR3 is given with its conserved first and last residue. Fields, in order: clone size, V gene, D gene, J gene, CDR3 protein, CDR3 DNA. The D gene is left open where the match is weak. For some rows the clone size is stated as once, few or many, or as a class when expanded; others skip it.

abundance: .
v_gene: TRBV6-1
d_gene: TRBD1
j_gene: TRBJ1-1
CDR3aa: CASSEIGTGTEAFF
CDR3nt: TGTGCCAGCAGTGAAATCGGGACAGGGACTGAAGCTTTCTTT

abundance: .
v_gene: TRBV6-5
d_gene: .
j_gene: TRBJ1-1
CDR3aa: CASSPRPGELEAFF
CDR3nt: TGTGCCAGCAGTCCGCGCCCGGGAGAGCTTGAAGCTTTCTTT

abundance: .
v_gene: TRBV11-2
d_gene: .
j_gene: TRBJ2-1
CDR3aa: CASTPRQVGGQQFF
CDR3nt: TGTGCCAGCACTCCGAGGCAGGTTGGAGGCCAGCAGTTCTTC

abundance: once
v_gene: TRBV28
d_gene: TRBD2
j_gene: TRBJ2-3
CDR3aa: CASSLAGERFDTQYF
CDR3nt: TGTGCCAGCAGTTTAGCGGGAGAGAGGTTTGATACGCAGTATTTT

abundance: .
v_gene: TRBV6-5
d_gene: .
j_gene: TRBJ1-2
CDR3aa: CASRPDRVNGYTF
CDR3nt: TGTGCCAGCAGACCCGACAGAGTTAACGGCTACACCTTC

abundance: .
v_gene: TRBV25-1
d_gene: TRBD2
j_gene: TRBJ2-5
CDR3aa: CASSGTSGQETQYF
CDR3nt: TGTGCCAGCTCCGGGACTAGCGGCCAAGAGACCCAGTACTTC

abundance: .
v_gene: TRBV7-2
d_gene: .
j_gene: TRBJ2-1
CDR3aa: CASSYLGNEQFF
CDR3nt: TGTGCCAGCAGCTACTTGGGGAATGAGCAGTTCTTC

abundance: .
v_gene: TRBV28
d_gene: .
j_gene: TRBJ2-4
CDR3aa: CASSPGRGHIQYF
CDR3nt: TGTGCCAGCAGTCCGGGGCGGGGTCACATTCAGTACTTC

abundance: once
v_gene: TRBV4-1
d_gene: .
j_gene: TRBJ2-7
CDR3aa: CASSPVGDSYEQYF
CDR3nt: TGCGCCAGCAGCCCAGTCGGGGACTCCTACGAGCAGTACTTC

abundance: .
v_gene: TRBV27
d_gene: .
j_gene: TRBJ2-2
CDR3aa: CASSLVGTKGTGELFF
CDR3nt: TGTGCCAGCAGTTTAGTCGGGACAAAAGGCACCGGGGAGCTGTTTTTT

abundance: .
v_gene: TRBV4-3
d_gene: TRBD1
j_gene: TRBJ1-4
CDR3aa: CASSQDRTGWGEKLFF
CDR3nt: TGCGCCAGCAGCCAAGATAGGACAGGCTGGGGTGAAAAACTGTTTTTT

abundance: .
v_gene: TRBV4-1
d_gene: .
j_gene: TRBJ2-7
CDR3aa: CASSQEVEAGYSYEQYF
CDR3nt: TGCGCCAGCAGCCAAGAAGTGGAGGCGGGGTACTCCTACGAGCAGTACTTC

abundance: .
v_gene: TRBV11-2
d_gene: TRBD2
j_gene: TRBJ2-1
CDR3aa: CASSSRRGGRAGNEQFF
CDR3nt: TGTGCCAGCAGCTCCAGGCGGGGCGGGAGGGCCGGCAATGAGCAGTTCTTC

abundance: .
v_gene: TRBV6-1
d_gene: .
j_gene: TRBJ1-1
CDR3aa: CASSVGWNTEAFF
CDR3nt: TGTGCCAGCAGTGTAGGTTGGAACACTGAAGCTTTCTTT

abundance: .
v_gene: TRBV4-2
d_gene: TRBD2
j_gene: TRBJ2-1
CDR3aa: CASSQDMLAGVVEQFF
CDR3nt: TGTGCCAGCAGCCAAGATATGCTAGCGGGAGTGGTTGAGCAGTTCTTC

abundance: .
v_gene: TRBV7-9
d_gene: .
j_gene: TRBJ2-1
CDR3aa: CASSRGPRTNNEQFF
CDR3nt: TGTGCCAGCAGCCGGGGACCTCGAACCAACAATGAGCAGTTCTTC

abundance: .
v_gene: TRBV19
d_gene: .
j_gene: TRBJ1-5
CDR3aa: CASSIDIKGNQPQHF
CDR3nt: TGTGCCAGTAGTATAGATATAAAGGGGAATCAGCCCCAGCATTTT

abundance: .
v_gene: TRBV7-9
d_gene: .
j_gene: TRBJ2-7
CDR3aa: CASSLALKTATYEQYF
CDR3nt: TGTGCCAGCAGCTTAGCCTTGAAGACAGCAACCTACGAGCAGTACTTC

abundance: once
v_gene: TRBV12-5
d_gene: .
j_gene: TRBJ2-3
CDR3aa: CASGQRTGRDEDTQYF
CDR3nt: TGTGCTAGTGGCCAAAGGACAGGGAGGGATGAAGATACGCAGTATTTT

abundance: .
v_gene: TRBV4-1
d_gene: .
j_gene: TRBJ2-7
CDR3aa: CASSQVPGPYEQYF
CDR3nt: TGCGCCAGCAGCCAAGTACCGGGCCCCTACGAGCAGTACTTC

abundance: .
v_gene: TRBV7-3
d_gene: TRBD2
j_gene: TRBJ2-2
CDR3aa: CASGSREGTGELFF
CDR3nt: TGTGCCAGCGGGTCACGGGAGGGCACCGGGGAGCTGTTTTTT

abundance: .
v_gene: TRBV6-6
d_gene: .
j_gene: TRBJ2-7
CDR3aa: CASRTNTRGEQYF
CDR3nt: TGTGCCAGCAGAACAAATACCCGTGGTGAGCAGTACTTC

abundance: .
v_gene: TRBV7-8
d_gene: TRBD2
j_gene: TRBJ2-7
CDR3aa: CASSSSGSSYEQYF
CDR3nt: TGTGCCAGCAGCTCTAGCGGGAGCTCCTACGAGCAGTACTTC

abundance: .
v_gene: TRBV5-8
d_gene: .
j_gene: TRBJ2-1
CDR3aa: CASSLDRGLYNEQFF
CDR3nt: TGTGCCAGCAGCTTGGACCGGGGGCTATACAATGAGCAGTTCTTC

abundance: .
v_gene: TRBV2
d_gene: TRBD1
j_gene: TRBJ2-3
CDR3aa: CAGGPRTGATDTQYF
CDR3nt: TGTGCCGGGGGGCCCCGGACAGGGGCCACAGATACGCAGTATTTT

abundance: .
v_gene: TRBV28
d_gene: .
j_gene: TRBJ2-4
CDR3aa: CASSSVGSMGVNIQYF
CDR3nt: TGTGCCAGCAGTTCGGTGGGTTCTATGGGAGTAAACATTCAGTACTTC

abundance: .
v_gene: TRBV9
d_gene: .
j_gene: TRBJ2-3
CDR3aa: CASSVGGMTDTQYF
CDR3nt: TGTGCCAGCAGCGTAGGGGGGATGACAGATACGCAGTATTTT

abundance: .
v_gene: TRBV7-9
d_gene: .
j_gene: TRBJ2-5
CDR3aa: CASSLRLGLAQETQYF
CDR3nt: TGTGCCAGCAGCCTCCGGCTCGGTCTTGCCCAAGAGACCCAGTACTTC

abundance: .
v_gene: TRBV28
d_gene: .
j_gene: TRBJ2-4
CDR3aa: CASSLVLGEPTPPNIQYF
CDR3nt: TGTGCCAGCAGTTTAGTGCTCGGAGAACCGACCCCCCCAAACATTCAGTACTTC

abundance: .
v_gene: TRBV5-1
d_gene: TRBD1
j_gene: TRBJ2-7
CDR3aa: CASSFTGQFYEQYF
CDR3nt: TGCGCCAGCAGCTTTACGGGACAGTTCTACGAGCAGTACTTC

abundance: .
v_gene: TRBV9
d_gene: TRBD2
j_gene: TRBJ2-7
CDR3aa: CASSVGLAGSSYEQYF
CDR3nt: TGTGCCAGCAGCGTAGGGCTAGCGGGCAGCTCCTACGAGCAGTACTTC

abundance: .
v_gene: TRBV7-9
d_gene: .
j_gene: TRBJ1-5
CDR3aa: CASSSDRVNQPQHF
CDR3nt: TGTGCCAGCAGCTCAGACCGGGTAAATCAGCCCCAGCATTTT

abundance: .
v_gene: TRBV5-4
d_gene: .
j_gene: TRBJ2-7
CDR3aa: CASSPQGGSSYEQYF
CDR3nt: TGTGCCAGCAGCCCCCAAGGGGGGAGCTCCTACGAGCAGTACTTC

abundance: .
v_gene: TRBV10-2
d_gene: TRBD1
j_gene: TRBJ1-6
CDR3aa: CASGDREESPLHF
CDR3nt: TGCGCCAGCGGAGACAGGGAGGAATCACCCCTCCACTTT

abundance: once
v_gene: TRBV9
d_gene: TRBD1
j_gene: TRBJ2-1
CDR3aa: CASSGHRGYNEQFF
CDR3nt: TGTGCCAGCAGCGGACACAGGGGCTACAATGAGCAGTTCTTC

abundance: .
v_gene: TRBV7-9
d_gene: .
j_gene: TRBJ1-2
CDR3aa: CASSLANRGYTF
CDR3nt: TGTGCCAGCAGCTTAGCCAACAGAGGCTACACCTTC

abundance: once
v_gene: TRBV11-2
d_gene: TRBD1
j_gene: TRBJ2-7
CDR3aa: CASSLGPGGENEQYF
CDR3nt: TGTGCCAGCAGCTTAGGGCCAGGGGGCGAGAACGAGCAGTACTTC

abundance: .
v_gene: TRBV11-2
d_gene: TRBD2
j_gene: TRBJ2-1
CDR3aa: CASSHQGLTYNEQFF
CDR3nt: TGTGCCAGCAGCCACCAGGGACTAACCTACAATGAGCAGTTCTTC

abundance: .
v_gene: TRBV4-1
d_gene: TRBD1
j_gene: TRBJ2-1
CDR3aa: CASSPGRGNEQFF
CDR3nt: TGCGCCAGCAGCCCCGGCAGGGGGAATGAGCAGTTCTTC

abundance: .
v_gene: TRBV27
d_gene: .
j_gene: TRBJ1-1
CDR3aa: CASSLSYWQSTEAFF
CDR3nt: TGTGCCAGCAGTTTATCGTACTGGCAGAGTACTGAAGCTTTCTTT

abundance: .
v_gene: TRBV16
d_gene: .
j_gene: TRBJ2-1
CDR3aa: CASSQSSANEQFF
CDR3nt: TGTGCCAGCAGCCAATCAAGCGCCAATGAGCAGTTCTTC

abundance: .
v_gene: TRBV14
d_gene: .
j_gene: TRBJ1-2
CDR3aa: CASSARLPTGKVYGYTF
CDR3nt: TGTGCCAGCAGCGCGAGGCTTCCCACAGGGAAGGTGTATGGCTACACCTTC

abundance: .
v_gene: TRBV14
d_gene: .
j_gene: TRBJ2-1
CDR3aa: CASSQDPHNEQFF
CDR3nt: TGTGCCAGCAGCCAAGATCCCCACAATGAGCAGTTCTTC

abundance: .
v_gene: TRBV5-5
d_gene: .
j_gene: TRBJ2-3
CDR3aa: CASLITGLAGSTDTQYF
CDR3nt: TGTGCCAGCCTCATCACAGGTCTAGCTGGTAGCACAGATACGCAGTATTTT

abundance: once
v_gene: TRBV27
d_gene: .
j_gene: TRBJ1-1
CDR3aa: CASSHSRGANTEAFF
CDR3nt: TGTGCCAGCAGTCACTCGCGGGGAGCGAACACTGAAGCTTTCTTT

abundance: .
v_gene: TRBV25-1
d_gene: TRBD2
j_gene: TRBJ2-2
CDR3aa: CASSGLAGITGELFF
CDR3nt: TGTGCCAGCAGCGGACTAGCGGGGATCACCGGGGAGCTGTTTTTT

abundance: .
v_gene: TRBV10-3
d_gene: TRBD1
j_gene: TRBJ2-7
CDR3aa: CAISDFLTGTGNEQYF
CDR3nt: TGTGCCATCAGTGATTTTCTAACCGGGACAGGGAACGAGCAGTACTTC

abundance: once
v_gene: TRBV5-1
d_gene: TRBD1
j_gene: TRBJ2-1
CDR3aa: CASSWAQGPYNEQFF
CDR3nt: TGCGCCAGCAGCTGGGCACAGGGGCCCTACAATGAGCAGTTCTTC

abundance: .
v_gene: TRBV6-1
d_gene: .
j_gene: TRBJ1-4
CDR3aa: CASSEASLHLGLDEKLFF
CDR3nt: TGTGCCAGCAGTGAAGCAAGCTTACATTTGGGTTTAGATGAAAAACTGTTTTTT

abundance: .
v_gene: TRBV9
d_gene: .
j_gene: TRBJ2-2
CDR3aa: CASSSAAAGELFF
CDR3nt: TGTGCCAGCAGCTCCGCGGCGGCCGGGGAGCTGTTTTTT

abundance: .
v_gene: TRBV7-9
d_gene: .
j_gene: TRBJ1-1
CDR3aa: CASSLSVRGGNTEAFF
CDR3nt: TGTGCCAGCAGCTTATCCGTTCGGGGTGGGAACACTGAAGCTTTCTTT

abundance: .
v_gene: TRBV4-1
d_gene: TRBD1
j_gene: TRBJ1-1
CDR3aa: CASSQLTGASTEAFF
CDR3nt: TGCGCCAGCAGTCAACTCACAGGGGCTAGCACTGAAGCTTTCTTT

abundance: .
v_gene: TRBV6-1
d_gene: .
j_gene: TRBJ2-7
CDR3aa: CASSIPSGAIYEQYF
CDR3nt: TGTGCCAGCAGTATCCCCAGTGGTGCCATCTACGAGCAGTACTTC

abundance: .
v_gene: TRBV12-5
d_gene: .
j_gene: TRBJ2-7
CDR3aa: CASGFDGAHRRHEQYF
CDR3nt: TGTGCTAGTGGTTTTGACGGGGCGCATCGTCGGCACGAGCAGTACTTC

abundance: once
v_gene: TRBV6-1
d_gene: TRBD1
j_gene: TRBJ1-1
CDR3aa: CASSLEQGATEAFF
CDR3nt: TGTGCCAGCAGTTTGGAACAGGGGGCGACTGAAGCTTTCTTT

abundance: .
v_gene: TRBV4-3
d_gene: .
j_gene: TRBJ2-3
CDR3aa: CASSQDRQGLADTQYF
CDR3nt: TGCGCCAGCAGCCAAGATCGCCAGGGACTTGCAGATACGCAGTATTTT

abundance: .
v_gene: TRBV7-9
d_gene: TRBD2
j_gene: TRBJ2-5
CDR3aa: CASSYSGRGETQYF
CDR3nt: TGTGCCAGCAGCTATAGCGGGAGAGGGGAGACCCAGTACTTC

abundance: once
v_gene: TRBV6-5
d_gene: .
j_gene: TRBJ2-5
CDR3aa: CASRFQGREETQYF
CDR3nt: TGTGCCAGCAGATTCCAGGGGAGGGAAGAGACCCAGTACTTC

abundance: .
v_gene: TRBV11-2
d_gene: TRBD1
j_gene: TRBJ2-1
CDR3aa: CASSSYPRDRDNEQFF
CDR3nt: TGTGCCAGCAGCTCCTACCCCCGGGACAGGGATAATGAGCAGTTCTTC